These T cell receptor beta chains were read from a single sample in a study of human T cells and chemical hapten exposure. TCRdb re-derived calls from the RACE reads in MiXCR, one entry per CDR3 protein. This table holds roughly 90,000 distinct CDR3 sequences, under 13% found once. The starting material was whole blood, obtained in connection with sensitization to the hapten diphenylcyclopropenone (DPC). These receptors all stem from a woman in her twenties or thirties with alopecia areata. Some clones in this sample may be carry-over from other donors' samples. Both conserved end residues are part of each CDR3. The D gene is left open where the match is weak. The size entry is marked missing in some rows and otherwise reads once, few, many or a size class.

d_call: -; clone_size: many; v_call: TRBV27; cdr3_length: 17; j_call: TRBJ2-6; cdr3_aa: CASRTWAVETGANVLTF; cdr3_nt: TGTGCCAGCAGAACGTGGGCGGTTGAGACTGGGGCCAACGTCCTGACTTTC
d_call: -; clone_size: many; v_call: TRBV7-2; cdr3_length: 12; j_call: TRBJ2-4; cdr3_aa: CASSSPKDIQYF; cdr3_nt: TGTGCCAGCAGCTCCCCTAAAGACATTCAGTACTTC
d_call: TRBD2; clone_size: -; v_call: TRBV12-3/TRBV12-4; cdr3_length: 14; j_call: TRBJ2-3; cdr3_aa: CASTPGTSLGTQYF; cdr3_nt: TGTGCCAGCACCCCCGGGACTAGTTTGGGGACGCAGTATTTT
d_call: -; clone_size: few; v_call: TRBV4-1; cdr3_length: 17; j_call: TRBJ2-1; cdr3_aa: CASSQDRRNTRSNEQFF; cdr3_nt: TGCGCCAGCAGCCAAGATCGCCGCAATACCCGGAGCAATGAGCAGTTCTTC
d_call: TRBD1; clone_size: many; v_call: TRBV13; cdr3_length: 13; j_call: TRBJ1-1; cdr3_aa: CASSPDRATEAFF; cdr3_nt: TGTGCCAGCAGCCCCGACAGGGCCACTGAAGCTTTCTTT
d_call: TRBD1; clone_size: many; v_call: TRBV28; cdr3_length: 15; j_call: TRBJ1-4; cdr3_aa: CASSPPRGQFEKLFF; cdr3_nt: TGTGCCAGCAGTCCTCCCAGGGGACAGTTTGAAAAACTGTTTTTT
d_call: -; clone_size: -; v_call: TRBV2; cdr3_length: 15; j_call: TRBJ1-1; cdr3_aa: CASRPGSVPNTEAFF; cdr3_nt: TGTGCCAGCAGACCTGGGTCCGTCCCCAACACTGAAGCTTTCTTT
d_call: -; clone_size: many; v_call: TRBV7-9; cdr3_length: 13; j_call: TRBJ2-7; cdr3_aa: CASSPNVAHEQYF; cdr3_nt: TGTGCCAGCAGTCCAAACGTCGCCCACGAGCAGTACTTC
d_call: TRBD2; clone_size: many; v_call: TRBV2; cdr3_length: 14; j_call: TRBJ2-1; cdr3_aa: CASSALAGVAEQFF; cdr3_nt: TGTGCCAGCAGTGCACTAGCGGGAGTGGCTGAGCAGTTCTTC
d_call: TRBD1; clone_size: many; v_call: TRBV29-1; cdr3_length: 12; j_call: TRBJ2-7; cdr3_aa: CSVQQGTYEQYF; cdr3_nt: TGCAGCGTGCAACAGGGGACCTACGAGCAGTACTTC
d_call: TRBD2; clone_size: -; v_call: TRBV5-1; cdr3_length: 14; j_call: TRBJ2-5; cdr3_aa: CASSSGTSGETQYF; cdr3_nt: TGCGCCAGCAGCAGCGGGACTAGCGGTGAGACCCAGTACTTC
d_call: TRBD1; clone_size: few; v_call: TRBV6-1; cdr3_length: 16; j_call: TRBJ2-1; cdr3_aa: CASSRQGQGIYNEQFF; cdr3_nt: TGTGCCAGCAGTCGCCAGGGACAGGGGATTTACAATGAGCAGTTCTTC
d_call: TRBD1; clone_size: many; v_call: TRBV7-6; cdr3_length: 14; j_call: TRBJ1-1; cdr3_aa: CASSLAGTGSEAFF; cdr3_nt: TGTGCCAGCAGCTTAGCGGGGACAGGGTCTGAAGCTTTCTTT
d_call: TRBD1; clone_size: -; v_call: TRBV2; cdr3_length: 13; j_call: TRBJ1-1; cdr3_aa: CASSTGGRTEAFF; cdr3_nt: TGTGCCAGCAGTACAGGGGGCCGGACTGAAGCTTTCTTT
d_call: -; clone_size: many; v_call: TRBV28; cdr3_length: 16; j_call: TRBJ2-3; cdr3_aa: CASSFPGRSSTDTQYF; cdr3_nt: TGTGCCAGCAGTTTTCCGGGACGGTCTAGCACAGATACGCAGTATTTT
d_call: -; clone_size: few; v_call: TRBV6-2/TRBV6-3; cdr3_length: 17; j_call: TRBJ1-5; cdr3_aa: CASSPDLRRDSNQPQHF; cdr3_nt: TGTGCCAGCAGCCCAGATTTGCGGCGCGATAGCAATCAGCCCCAGCATTTT
d_call: -; clone_size: few; v_call: TRBV28; cdr3_length: 14; j_call: TRBJ1-5; cdr3_aa: CASTTGASNQPQHF; cdr3_nt: TGTGCCAGCACCACGGGGGCTAGCAATCAGCCCCAGCATTTT
d_call: TRBD2; clone_size: few; v_call: TRBV6-6; cdr3_length: 14; j_call: TRBJ2-5; cdr3_aa: CASRKLAGEETQYF; cdr3_nt: TGTGCCAGCAGGAAACTAGCGGGGGAAGAGACCCAGTACTTC
d_call: -; clone_size: -; v_call: TRBV6-5; cdr3_length: 16; j_call: TRBJ2-5; cdr3_aa: CASSYPEEDVQETQYF; cdr3_nt: TGTGCCAGCAGTTACCCAGAGGAGGACGTTCAAGAGACCCAGTACTTC
d_call: TRBD2; clone_size: many; v_call: TRBV20-1; cdr3_length: 15; j_call: TRBJ2-4; cdr3_aa: CSARDFQRESGIQYF; cdr3_nt: TGCAGTGCTAGAGATTTCCAGCGGGAGTCGGGCATTCAGTACTTC
d_call: -; clone_size: once; v_call: TRBV6-5; cdr3_length: 18; j_call: TRBJ2-2; cdr3_aa: CASSYERQGGFGGGELFF; cdr3_nt: TGTGCCAGCAGCTACGAACGTCAGGGGGGATTTGGCGGCGGGGAGCTGTTTTTT
d_call: -; clone_size: many; v_call: TRBV3-1; cdr3_length: 17; j_call: TRBJ2-7; cdr3_aa: CASSPTPTGRLSYEQYF; cdr3_nt: TGTGCCAGCAGCCCAACCCCGACAGGAAGGCTCTCCTACGAGCAGTACTTC
d_call: -; clone_size: many; v_call: TRBV6-5; cdr3_length: 18; j_call: TRBJ2-1; cdr3_aa: CASSYPQSGESSYNEQFF; cdr3_nt: TGTGCCAGCAGTTACCCACAGTCAGGGGAAAGTTCCTACAATGAGCAGTTCTTC
d_call: -; clone_size: few; v_call: TRBV28; cdr3_length: 12; j_call: TRBJ2-3; cdr3_aa: CASSFGAREKYF; cdr3_nt: TGTGCCAGCAGTTTTGGGGCCAGAGAGAAGTATTTT
d_call: TRBD1; clone_size: many; v_call: TRBV7-6; cdr3_length: 14; j_call: TRBJ1-1; cdr3_aa: CASSLGPGTVEAFF; cdr3_nt: TGTGCCAGCAGCTTAGGACCAGGGACAGTTGAAGCTTTCTTT
d_call: TRBD2; clone_size: -; v_call: TRBV7-2; cdr3_length: 13; j_call: TRBJ2-3; cdr3_aa: CASSSVAGGLEYF; cdr3_nt: TGTGCCAGCAGCTCGGTAGCGGGAGGGCTCGAGTATTTT
d_call: TRBD1; clone_size: many; v_call: TRBV6-5; cdr3_length: 15; j_call: TRBJ2-1; cdr3_aa: CASSYFSYRGREQFF; cdr3_nt: TGTGCCAGCAGTTACTTCTCTTACAGGGGGCGTGAGCAGTTCTTC
d_call: TRBD2; clone_size: many; v_call: TRBV20-1; cdr3_length: 14; j_call: TRBJ2-3; cdr3_aa: CSARVRGGQDTQYF; cdr3_nt: TGCAGTGCTAGAGTGCGGGGGGGCCAAGATACGCAGTATTTT
d_call: -; clone_size: many; v_call: TRBV20-1; cdr3_length: 11; j_call: TRBJ2-6; cdr3_aa: CSANGANVLTF; cdr3_nt: TGCAGTGCGAACGGGGCCAACGTCCTGACTTTC
d_call: TRBD1; clone_size: many; v_call: TRBV11-2; cdr3_length: 15; j_call: TRBJ1-2; cdr3_aa: CASSSLADRDSGYTF; cdr3_nt: TGTGCCAGCAGCTCCCTAGCCGACAGGGACTCAGGCTACACCTTC
d_call: TRBD2; clone_size: -; v_call: TRBV20-1; cdr3_length: 18; j_call: TRBJ2-5; cdr3_aa: CSARDKPPRTSRIETQYF; cdr3_nt: TGCAGTGCTAGAGATAAGCCCCCTCGGACTAGCCGGATTGAGACCCAGTACTTC
d_call: -; clone_size: many; v_call: TRBV20-1; cdr3_length: 14; j_call: TRBJ1-6; cdr3_aa: CSAKSGSGNSPLHF; cdr3_nt: TGCAGTGCTAAATCAGGGTCCGGTAATTCACCCCTCCACTTT
d_call: TRBD1; clone_size: many; v_call: TRBV14; cdr3_length: 15; j_call: TRBJ2-1; cdr3_aa: CASSPQGASYNEQFF; cdr3_nt: TGTGCCAGCAGCCCACAGGGGGCTAGCTACAATGAGCAGTTCTTC
d_call: -; clone_size: many; v_call: TRBV18; cdr3_length: 16; j_call: TRBJ2-1; cdr3_aa: CASSPPGAGPSGEQFF; cdr3_nt: TGTGCCAGCTCACCACCGGGGGCGGGGCCCTCGGGTGAGCAGTTCTTC
d_call: -; clone_size: few; v_call: TRBV14; cdr3_length: 12; j_call: TRBJ2-7; cdr3_aa: CASSLDWAEQYF; cdr3_nt: TGTGCCAGCAGCCTCGACTGGGCAGAGCAGTACTTC
d_call: -; clone_size: -; v_call: TRBV6-6; cdr3_length: 15; j_call: TRBJ1-1; cdr3_aa: CASSYSRDMNTEAFF; cdr3_nt: TGTGCCAGCAGTTACTCGCGGGATATGAACACTGAAGCTTTCTTT
d_call: -; clone_size: -; v_call: TRBV4-1; cdr3_length: 13; j_call: TRBJ1-2; cdr3_aa: CASSQIVYYGYTF; cdr3_nt: TGCGCCAGCAGCCAGATAGTTTACTATGGCTACACCTTC
d_call: -; clone_size: many; v_call: TRBV29-1; cdr3_length: 15; j_call: TRBJ2-1; cdr3_aa: CSGSRTGAGFDKQFF; cdr3_nt: TGCAGCGGATCTCGGACGGGAGCCGGGTTTGATAAGCAGTTCTTC
d_call: TRBD1; clone_size: -; v_call: TRBV20-1; cdr3_length: 12; j_call: TRBJ2-7; cdr3_aa: CTADRGNYEQYF; cdr3_nt: TGCACCGCAGACAGGGGCAACTACGAGCAGTACTTC
d_call: -; clone_size: -; v_call: TRBV10-3; cdr3_length: 18; j_call: TRBJ2-1; cdr3_aa: CAISEPPIGSSSGNEQFF; cdr3_nt: TGTGCCATCAGTGAGCCCCCTATCGGGAGTAGCTCTGGGAATGAGCAGTTCTTC
d_call: -; clone_size: many; v_call: TRBV29-1; cdr3_length: 14; j_call: TRBJ1-3; cdr3_aa: CSVVLVPSGNTIYF; cdr3_nt: TGCAGCGTGGTACTCGTCCCCTCTGGAAACACCATATATTTT
d_call: -; clone_size: many; v_call: TRBV12-3/TRBV12-4; cdr3_length: 14; j_call: TRBJ1-3; cdr3_aa: CASFRDSSGNTIYF; cdr3_nt: TGTGCCAGCTTTCGAGACAGCTCTGGAAACACCATATATTTT
d_call: TRBD1; clone_size: many; v_call: TRBV3-1; cdr3_length: 17; j_call: TRBJ2-1; cdr3_aa: CASSQGGGTGRRDEQFF; cdr3_nt: TGTGCCAGCAGCCAAGGGGGAGGGACAGGGAGACGGGATGAGCAGTTCTTC
d_call: TRBD1; clone_size: many; v_call: TRBV20-1; cdr3_length: 14; j_call: TRBJ2-1; cdr3_aa: CSAVRDRGLNEQFF; cdr3_nt: TGCAGTGCTGTCCGGGACAGGGGGCTCAATGAGCAGTTCTTC
d_call: -; clone_size: many; v_call: TRBV5-1; cdr3_length: 15; j_call: TRBJ2-5; cdr3_aa: CASSSTGGFQETQYF; cdr3_nt: TGCGCCAGCAGCTCAACTGGTGGGTTCCAAGAGACCCAGTACTTC
d_call: -; clone_size: few; v_call: TRBV5-6; cdr3_length: 14; j_call: TRBJ1-4; cdr3_aa: CASSAKTANEKLFF; cdr3_nt: TGTGCCAGCAGCGCCAAGACGGCTAATGAAAAACTGTTTTTT
d_call: -; clone_size: many; v_call: TRBV6-6; cdr3_length: 13; j_call: TRBJ1-5; cdr3_aa: CASNVESNQPQHF; cdr3_nt: TGTGCCAGCAACGTGGAAAGCAATCAGCCCCAGCATTTT
d_call: TRBD1; clone_size: many; v_call: TRBV7-9; cdr3_length: 17; j_call: TRBJ2-1; cdr3_aa: CASSAPPGTGFMGEQFF; cdr3_nt: TGTGCCAGCAGCGCCCCTCCAGGGACAGGGTTTATGGGTGAGCAGTTCTTC
d_call: -; clone_size: many; v_call: TRBV2; cdr3_length: 15; j_call: TRBJ2-2; cdr3_aa: CASMRVAGGTGELFF; cdr3_nt: TGTGCCAGCATGCGGGTAGCAGGAGGGACCGGGGAGCTGTTTTTT
d_call: TRBD2; clone_size: -; v_call: TRBV12-3/TRBV12-4; cdr3_length: 16; j_call: TRBJ2-7; cdr3_aa: CASRPGLAGAGVEQYF; cdr3_nt: TGTGCCAGCAGGCCGGGACTAGCGGGAGCGGGGGTCGAGCAGTACTTC
d_call: -; clone_size: many; v_call: TRBV6-1; cdr3_length: 14; j_call: TRBJ1-4; cdr3_aa: CASTAQGGGEKLFF; cdr3_nt: TGTGCCAGCACGGCGCAGGGAGGCGGAGAAAAACTGTTTTTT